This T cell receptor (beta chain) originates from a study of PD-1 blockade in classical Hodgkin lymphoma. Study-wide points: Baseline TCR diversity was reportedly lower in newly diagnosed patients than in healthy donors. It was reported as lower still in relapsed/refractory patients. Lower baseline TCR diversity marked trial partial responders and progressors.

This clone is medium-sized. Its antigen is as yet unknown. CDR1 and CDR2 (germline): SGDLS, YYNGEE. The V gene lost 4 bases and the J gene lost 0 bases, with 14 bases spanning the gap. The CDR3 extends over 15 amino acids. Sequenced by immunoSEQ multiplex PCR; TCRdb stores in-frame clones only, minus some. The sample lists 40,000 to 50,000 clones, roughly 78% seen once, with 10% to 15% in the top ten. All the patients suffered relapse after autologous stem cell transplantation, and brentuximab vedotin exposure differed. The sequence came from a human donor with classical Hodgkin lymphoma. The rearrangement uses TRBV9 and TRBJ2-7, with D maybe TRBD1 (6 bases). Source: peripheral blood mononuclear cells (PBMCs), taken at baseline. CDR3 in amino acids: CASSPGTLSSYEQYF. Here the CDR3 DNA reads TGTGCCAGCAGCCCCGGGACATTGAGCTCCTACGAGCAGTACTTC.